This is a list of T cell receptor beta chains from one sample in a study of blood T cell repertoires in COVID-19. Using immunoSEQ multiplex PCR, the repertoire was profiled, and TCRdb retains in-frame clones only, with some absent. The table includes 200,000 to 250,000 clones, 65% to 90% detected once. The sample consisted of PBMCs or T cells enriched from blood (not recorded which). The source is a woman aged 45-65 years with acute COVID-19. The CDR3 runs from the conserved cysteine through the conserved F or W. Fields, in order: D gene, V gene, J gene, CDR3 protein. The D gene is left open where the match is weak.

D gene: -; V gene: TRBV19; J gene: TRBJ2-2; CDR3 protein: CASSMTGVTTGELFF
D gene: -; V gene: TRBV13; J gene: TRBJ1-6; CDR3 protein: CASSLRGIYNSPLHF
D gene: TRBD2; V gene: TRBV9; J gene: TRBJ2-1; CDR3 protein: CASSVVAGGGNEQFF
D gene: -; V gene: TRBV11-2; J gene: TRBJ2-1; CDR3 protein: CASSLESDSLPYNEQFF
D gene: -; V gene: TRBV21-1; J gene: TRBJ1-1; CDR3 protein: CASSEEPRNVAEAFF
D gene: -; V gene: TRBV5-8; J gene: TRBJ2-1; CDR3 protein: CASSFGQGKGHNEQFF
D gene: -; V gene: TRBV7-9; J gene: TRBJ1-2; CDR3 protein: CASTPVGGSLYGYTF
D gene: TRBD2; V gene: TRBV10-2; J gene: TRBJ2-1; CDR3 protein: CASTGSGLPSEQFF
D gene: -; V gene: TRBV12-3/TRBV12-4; J gene: TRBJ1-2; CDR3 protein: CASSSRTRGYTF
D gene: TRBD1; V gene: TRBV19; J gene: TRBJ1-2; CDR3 protein: CASSIEGTGRYGYTF
D gene: TRBD1; V gene: TRBV9; J gene: TRBJ1-2; CDR3 protein: CASSVGGQGVYGYTF
D gene: TRBD1; V gene: TRBV10-1; J gene: TRBJ1-1; CDR3 protein: CASSTGQGASTEAFF
D gene: -; V gene: TRBV5-4; J gene: TRBJ1-1; CDR3 protein: CASSLGTAVEAFF
D gene: TRBD1; V gene: TRBV10-3; J gene: TRBJ1-2; CDR3 protein: CAISESTGTYGYTF
D gene: -; V gene: TRBV10-1; J gene: TRBJ1-4; CDR3 protein: CASSSGATNEKLFF
D gene: TRBD1; V gene: TRBV11-3; J gene: TRBJ2-7; CDR3 protein: CASSRGTGNEQYF
D gene: -; V gene: TRBV4-1; J gene: TRBJ1-6; CDR3 protein: CASSQDAGVGWALHF
D gene: -; V gene: TRBV5-4; J gene: TRBJ1-2; CDR3 protein: CASSLGTSRNYGYTF
D gene: TRBD1; V gene: TRBV11-2; J gene: TRBJ1-2; CDR3 protein: CASSLEDRVNLGYTF
D gene: -; V gene: TRBV6-2/TRBV6-3; J gene: TRBJ1-3; CDR3 protein: CASSPDTSSGNTIYF
D gene: TRBD1; V gene: TRBV6-5; J gene: TRBJ1-2; CDR3 protein: CASGRDREYGYTF
D gene: -; V gene: TRBV30; J gene: TRBJ2-7; CDR3 protein: CALDGGGYEQYF
D gene: -; V gene: TRBV3-1/TRBV3-2; J gene: TRBJ1-1; CDR3 protein: CASSQVPGSNTEAFF